This entry lists 10 T cell receptor beta chains sequenced from one sample in a study of blood T cells in healthy people across ages. Primed by a sample-barcoded 5' primer and a J-beta primer mix, a second PCR proceeded for 7 to 11 cycles. Via MiXCR, TCRdb re-called the 5' RACE reads, giving one row per CDR3 protein. The sample records over a million distinct CDR3 sequences, roughly 43% being singletons. The material sequenced was blood. All receptors come from a woman aged 18-29 years in good health.

In DNA, the CDR3 is TGTGCCAGCAGTAGACAGAGGAGATACGAGCAGTACTTC. It specifies CASSRQRRYEQYF. V usage is TRBV2 and J usage is TRBJ2-7; D possibly corresponds to TRBD1 (5 bases). The CDR3 extends over 13 amino acids. V dropped 5 bases and J dropped 4 bases, with 12 bases sitting between them. The germline V gene has CDR1 SNHLY and CDR2 FYNNEI.

Only one count was recorded for this clonotype. The chain uses TRBV6-5 and TRBJ2-3; 10 nucleotides line up with TRBD2. Germline CDR1 is MNHEY and CDR2 is SVGAGI. This CDR3 has 18 residues. J lost 2 bases, V lost 0 bases, and 8 bases had no gene match. The CDR3 DNA sequence: TGTGCCAGCAGTTACTCGACAGGTACTAGCGGGGACACAGATACGCAGTATTTT. Its protein is CASSYSTGTSGDTDTQYF.

For this clonotype: One junction end disagrees with the germline gene, perhaps due to a read error. The rearrangement joins TRBV6-6 to TRBJ2-5; D gene uncertain. The CDR3 loop spans 12 amino acids. Germline-derived CDR1 and CDR2 are MNHNY and SVGAGI (reference sequence). The CDR3 loop reads CASSHSKREQYF. As DNA, the CDR3 is TGTGCCAGCAGTCACTCTAAACGAGAGCAGTACTTC.

This chain links TRBV20-1 with TRBJ1-4; TRBD1 aligns across 12 bases. Germline V gene data show CDR1 as DFQATT and CDR2 as SNEGSKA (reference sequence). V dropped 3 bases and J dropped 8; count of bases not matched to a gene: 4. The CDR3 extends over 14 amino acids. In nucleotides, the CDR3 is TGCAGTGCTAGCACGGGGACAGGGGGCGAAAAACTGTTTTTT. Its protein is CSASTGTGGEKLFF.

This clonotype was detected a few times. The rearrangement links TRBV5-4 to TRBJ2-3; no clear D. Looked up from germline, CDR1 is SGHNT and CDR2 is YYREEE (reference sequence). With 7 bases removed from V and 2 bases from J, the gap between germline ends came to 11 bases. The CDR3 has 13 amino acids. This CDR3 reads CASSDWNTDTQYF. As DNA, the CDR3 is TGTGCCAGCTCTGACTGGAACACAGATACGCAGTATTTT.

This clonotype occurred many times. The chain couples TRBV20-1 to TRBJ1-2; 10 positions match TRBD1. The CDR3 has 13 amino acids. The ends lost 5 bases at V and 5 bases at J; junction bases unmatched: 5. The germline CDR1 and CDR2 sequences are DFQATT and SNEGSKA (reference sequence). The CDR3 bases are TGCAGTGCTCCTCGGACAGGGGGATATGGCTACACCTTC. Protein product: CSAPRTGGYGYTF.

The chain employs TRBV27 and TRBJ1-2; tentatively, D is TRBD1 (5 bases). Germline V CDR1 and CDR2: MNHEY, SMNVEV (reference sequence). The CDR3 is 13 amino acids. Trimming pared 7 bases from V and 3 bases from J, leaving 12 bases between. The CDR3 DNA follows: TGTGCCAGCACCTACGGGGCAGACTATGGCTACACCTTC. This sequence encodes CASTYGADYGYTF.

This clonotype was detected only once. The chain employs TRBV11-2 and TRBJ1-1; D perhaps matches TRBD1 (6 bases). With 6 bases removed from V and 2 bases from J, the gap between germline ends came to 19 bases. This CDR3 has 16 amino acids. Germline CDR1 and CDR2: SGHAT and FQNNGV. The CDR3 spells CASRRQVSPANTEAFF. The CDR3 bases are TGTGCCAGCAGAAGACAGGTCTCACCCGCCAACACTGAAGCTTTCTTT.

The chain employs TRBV5-1 and TRBJ1-6; no clear D. Trimming cost V 6 bases and J 10 bases, with 20 bases left between them. The CDR3 totals 15 residues. Germline-derived CDR1 and CDR2 are SGHRS and YFSETQ. The CDR3 region has the DNA TGCGCCAGCAAGGGCGGACTTGGCATCGAGTCACCCCTCCACTTT. Protein sequence: CASKGGLGIESPLHF.

This clonotype turned up a few times. The CDR3 here is CASKGTMARMARQETQYF. DNA for the CDR3: TGCGCCAGCAAAGGGACTATGGCCAGGATGGCCCGACAAGAGACCCAGTACTTC. The chain combines TRBV4-3 with TRBJ2-5; 7 nucleotides line up with TRBD2. Germline CDR1 reads LGHNA; CDR2 reads YSLEER. There are 18 residues in the CDR3. The trim removed 7 bases at V and 2 bases at J, leaving 19 bases unmatched.